This entry lists 4 T cell receptor beta chains sequenced from one sample in a study of blood T cell repertoires in COVID-19. Sequencing used immunoSEQ multiplex PCR; TCRdb keeps in-frame clones, though not all of them. The repertoire holds some 240,000 clones, around 88% seen once, with 3% to 4% in the top ten. Sequences were obtained from PBMCs or T cells enriched from blood (not recorded which). The receptors here all came from a woman aged 40 to 55 with acute COVID-19.

The gene calls are TRBV7-6 and TRBJ2-1, with 9 bases fitting TRBD2. After removal of 1 base from V and 5 bases from J, the junction contained 9 bases not matched to a gene. The CDR3 is made up of 17 amino acids. In germline, CDR1 is SGHVS, CDR2 FNYEAQ. This CDR3 is CASSLGFWREGHNEQFF. The DNA of the CDR3 is TGTGCCAGCAGCTTAGGGTTCTGGCGGGAGGGCCACAATGAGCAGTTCTTC.

Comment on this clone: This same CDR3 is encoded by further DNA sequences in the sample. The rearrangement links TRBV10-3 to TRBJ1-4, with D possibly being TRBD1 (5 bases). The V gene lost 3 bases and the J gene lost 4 bases, with 9 bases spanning the gap. This CDR3 contains 14 residues. Germline loops: CDR1 ENHRY, CDR2 SYGVKD. The CDR3 DNA reads as TGTGCCATCAGTGAAGGAGGGGTTAATGAAAAACTGTTTTTT. Amino acids: CAISEGGVNEKLFF.

In its sample, this clone was seen many times. This chain links TRBV7-3 with TRBJ2-5, with TRBD1 matching 9 bases. CDR1 and CDR2 from the germline V gene are SGHTA and FQGTGA. This CDR3 has 15 residues. J was trimmed by 2 bases and V by 5 bases; bases with no gene match: 6. The CDR3, as DNA: TGTGCCAGCAGCCCCCGGACAGGGGCGCAAGAGACCCAGTACTTC. It codes for CASSPRTGAQETQYF.

V gene TRBV6-5 combines with J gene TRBJ1-5; 7 bases are shared with TRBD1. The germline V gene has CDR1 MNHEY and CDR2 SVGAGI. The CDR3 contains 15 residues. V lost 6 bases, J lost 0 bases, and 5 bases stayed unmatched. CDR3 amino acids: CASRAGGHSNQPQHF. The CDR3, as DNA: TGTGCCAGCAGGGCAGGGGGGCATAGCAATCAGCCCCAGCATTTT.